This TCR beta chain stems from a study of cytomegalovirus exposure and HLA in healthy donors. The primer mix had 60 Vbeta and 13 Jbeta primers. The method was immunoSEQ multiplex PCR; TCRdb's version includes in-frame clones alone and lacks a portion of them. The sample lists tens of thousands of clones, about 66% occurring once. The CDR3 contains 12 residues. V was trimmed by 5 bases and J by 4 bases, leaving 8 bases between them. Per the germline V gene, CDR1 is LNHDA and CDR2 is SQIVND (reference sequence). The gene calls are TRBV19 and TRBJ1-2; D is uncertain. The sequenced sample consisted of PBMCs. This sequence originates from a man in his sixties in good health and CMV-seropositive. CDR3 nucleotides: TGTGCCAGTAGTCAGGTACTCTATGGCTACACCTTC. Protein: CASSQVLYGYTF.